One sample yielded the 19 T cell receptor beta chains listed below, sequenced in a study of blood T cell repertoires in COVID-19. Sequenced by immunoSEQ multiplex PCR; TCRdb stores in-frame clones only, minus some. The repertoire holds around 130,000 clones, with roughly 87% as singletons. Material for sequencing was PBMCs or T cells enriched from blood (not recorded which). These receptors all stem from a young man who had recovered from COVID-19.

The J gene is TRBJ2-6, the V gene TRBV6-5, with a tentative D call TRBD1 (7 bases). Trimming removed 5 bases at V and 3 bases at J, with 11 bases between. The length of the CDR3 is 15 residues. Per the germline V gene, CDR1 is MNHEY and CDR2 is SVGAGI. The CDR3 spells CASSPGGNGANVLTF. CDR3 coding DNA: TGTGCCAGCAGTCCAGGGGGGAATGGGGCCAACGTCCTGACTTTC.

V and J are TRBV30 and TRBJ1-1; no reliable D call. Per the germline V gene, CDR1 is GTSNPN and CDR2 is SVGIG (reference sequence). The V end was cut by 3 bases, the J end by 11 bases, with 10 bases between. The CDR3 totals 10 residues. Written as DNA, the CDR3 is TGTGCCTGGAGCCAGGAGGTCGCTTTCTTT. This gives the protein CAWSQEVAFF. The full variable domain, rest sourced from reference TRBV30 and TRBJ1-1, is SQTIHQWPATLVQPVGSPLSLECTVEGTSNPNLYWYRQAAGRGLQLLFYSVGIGQISSEVPQNLSASRPQDRQFILSSKKLLLSDSGFYLCAWSQEVAFFGQGTRLTVV.

A single count supports this clone. The chain combines TRBV29-1 with TRBJ2-1; TRBD2 matches at 10 bases. CDR1 and CDR2 from the germline V gene are SQVTM and ANQGSEA. The CDR3 spans 14 residues. Losses at the gene ends were 4 bases for V and 7 bases for J; bases not matched to a gene: 7. The CDR3 region has the DNA TGCAGCGTTGTGGCTAGCGGGAGTTTAAATGAGCAGTTCTTC. Translated, it gives CSVVASGSLNEQFF.

CDR3 sequence: CASSSPGTEAFF. Here the CDR3 DNA reads TGTGCCAGCAGCTCCCCGGGCACTGAAGCTTTCTTT. This chain connects TRBV9 to TRBJ1-1; D call uncertain. Germline loops: CDR1 SGDLS, CDR2 YYNGEE. The V gene lost 4 bases and the J gene lost 4 bases, with 8 bases spanning the gap. This CDR3 spans 12 amino acids.

This chain uses TRBV18 with TRBJ1-5; D unclear. V lost 6 bases and J lost 2, with 14 bases in between. This CDR3 has 15 amino acids. Germline values: CDR1 KGHSH, CDR2 LQKENI. The CDR3 is CASSPQDTRNQPQHF. The CDR3, as DNA: TGTGCCAGCTCGCCCCAAGACACCCGCAATCAGCCCCAGCATTTT.

The gene calls are TRBV21-1 and TRBJ1-2. TRBV21-1 is a documented pseudogene. This CDR3 spans 15 amino acids. The CDR3 DNA follows: TGTGCCAGCAGCCTGGGGGGACCACTCACCTATGGCTACACCTTC. This sequence encodes CASSLGGPLTYGYTF.

The chain is built from TRBV6-6 and TRBJ2-6, with D tentatively TRBD1 (5 bases). The CDR3 length is 16 residues. Trimming stripped 2 bases from V and 2 bases from J, with 10 bases between. Germline assignment: CDR1 MNHNY and CDR2 SVGAGI (reference sequence). The CDR3 sequence: CASSYPRATGANVLTF. The DNA of the CDR3 is TGTGCCAGCAGTTACCCCAGGGCCACTGGGGCCAACGTCCTGACTTTC.

This clone has a handful of counts. The chain has TRBV7-2 and TRBJ1-2, with a possible D match to TRBD1 (6 bases). CDR3 size: 15 residues. V was shortened by 5 bases and J by 8 bases, with 21 bases between the two germline ends. Germline lookup yields CDR1 SGHTA and CDR2 FQGNSA. The CDR3 sequence: CASSPVQGVFRGYTF. The DNA for the CDR3 is TGTGCCAGCAGCCCCGTACAGGGAGTGTTTAGGGGCTACACCTTC.

The CDR3 protein is CASSQEGGAGADTQYF. The CDR3 bases are TGCGCCAGCAGCCAAGAAGGGGGGGCAGGGGCAGATACGCAGTATTTT. The V and J genes are TRBV4-1 and TRBJ2-3, with D possibly TRBD2 on 7 matching bases. The CDR3 is 16 residues long. V was cut by 0 bases and J by 4 bases, with 14 bases left in between. Germline loops: CDR1 MGHRA, CDR2 YSYEKL.

In its sample, this clone was seen once. The chain carries TRBV7-9 and TRBJ1-1; 7 nucleotides match TRBD1. The CDR3 sequence is 15 residues long. CDR1 SEHNR and CDR2 FQNEAQ come from the germline V gene (reference sequence). V was pared by 6 bases and J by 0 bases, with 7 bases of the junction left unmatched. CDR3 DNA: TGTGCCAGCAGACCAATCGGGACAGTGAACACTGAAGCTTTCTTT. The encoded protein is CASRPIGTVNTEAFF.

The chain carries TRBV12-3 or TRBV12-4 and TRBJ1-2; TRBD1 matches at 8 bases. V gave up 9 bases and J gave up 3 bases; unmatched junction bases: 6. This CDR3 is built from 13 residues. The CDR3 here is CASSPGQDYGYTF. For the CDR3, the DNA is TGTGCCAGTTCCCCGGGACAGGACTATGGCTACACCTTC.

The chain links TRBV5-6 to TRBJ1-2; TRBD1 agrees at 9 bases. The length of the CDR3 is 13 residues. From germline, CDR1 is SGHDT and CDR2 YYEEEE. J lost 4 bases, V lost 4 bases, and 2 bases had no gene match. The CDR3 here is CASSGDRVYGYTF. The CDR3 DNA reads TGTGCCAGCAGCGGGGACAGGGTCTATGGCTACACCTTC.

V and J are TRBV30 and TRBJ2-1; the D gene is possibly TRBD2 (6 bases). Germline-derived CDR1 and CDR2 are GTSNPN and SVGIG (reference sequence). The V gene lost 6 bases and the J gene lost 7 bases, with 19 bases spanning the gap. The CDR3 extends over 14 amino acids. The CDR3, as DNA: TGTGCCTGCTCTTTGGCGGGATTAGAGAATGAGCAGTTCTTC. The encoded protein is CACSLAGLENEQFF.

This chain uses TRBV24-1 with TRBJ1-5; 7 positions match TRBD1. The ends lost 4 bases at V and 2 bases at J; junction bases unmatched: 7. The CDR3 sequence is 16 residues long. Germline V gene lookup returns CDR1 KGHDR and CDR2 SFDVKD. CDR3 region: CATSDQTGSGNQPQHF. Written as DNA, the CDR3 is TGTGCCACCAGTGACCAGACAGGGTCTGGCAATCAGCCCCAGCATTTT.

This chain uses TRBV5-4 with TRBJ1-4, with 7 bases matching TRBD1. Looked up from germline, CDR1 is SGHNT and CDR2 is YYREEE (reference sequence). Trimming cost V 3 bases and J 4 bases; bases outside gene matches: 3. This CDR3 has 14 amino acids. The CDR3 here is CASSSGQNNEKLFF. The CDR3 DNA follows: TGTGCCAGCAGCTCGGGACAGAATAATGAAAAACTGTTTTTT.

The rearrangement links TRBV11-2 to TRBJ2-1; 10 nucleotides agree with TRBD1. The CDR3 sequence is 14 residues long. Germline lookup yields CDR1 SGHAT and CDR2 FQNNGV. V trimming: 6 bases; J trimming: 8 bases; junction bases outside the gene matches: 7. The CDR3 reads CASRAGTGEYEQFF. CDR3 nucleotides: TGTGCCAGCAGAGCCGGGACAGGGGAATATGAGCAGTTCTTC.

With respect to this clone: The sample has other DNA sequences that encode this CDR3 too. The CDR3, as DNA: TGCGCCAGCAGCTTGGGCCTAGCGGGGAGCACAGATACGCAGTATTTT. It codes for CASSLGLAGSTDTQYF. The chain has TRBV5-1 and TRBJ2-3, with 9 bases aligning to TRBD2. CDR1 is SGHRS, CDR2 YFSETQ, per germline. Germline trimming cut 0 bases from V and 0 bases from J; bases unmatched to any gene: 2. The CDR3 is 16 residues long.

The V call is TRBV29-1, the J call TRBJ1-4; D may be TRBD1 (6 bases). Germline V CDR1 and CDR2: SQVTM, ANQGSEA. The germline V and J ends were trimmed by 8 bases and 4 bases, with 8 bases remaining between them. This CDR3 is 11 amino acids long. Here the CDR3 reads CSWTVNEKLFF. In DNA form, the CDR3 reads TGCAGCTGGACAGTTAATGAAAAACTGTTTTTT.

This clone was seen a single time. The V call is TRBV6-5, the J call TRBJ1-2; maybe TRBD1 (6 bases). The CDR3 runs to 14 residues. Trimming took off 5 bases at V and 0 bases at J, with 10 bases between the two ends. Germline CDR1 and CDR2: MNHEY and SVGAGI. Here the CDR3 reads CASSLGAANYGYTF. CDR3 nucleotide sequence: TGTGCCAGCAGTCTGGGGGCGGCTAACTATGGCTACACCTTC.